This T cell receptor (beta chain) was captured in a study of blood T cell repertoires in COVID-19. Whole-study context: The cDNA or gDNA used as material had been derived from T cells, B-cell-depleted T cells, or PBMCs.

The CDR3 is made up of 16 amino acids. CDR1 is SGHTS, CDR2 YDEGEE, per germline. Trimming took 0 bases from V and 7 from J, leaving 17 bases between them. The authors' processing: Scientists estimated how many nucleated cells there were by amplifying reference gene primers. Measured with immunoSEQ multiplex PCR; TCRdb has only the in-frame clones, and not every one. V, J and clone size are those of that table, while D and trimming were read from the DNA. The table records some 250,000 clones, approximately 86% of them present only once. Input material: peripheral blood. This clonotype was obtained from a man under 40 with active or convalescent COVID-19. This sequence joins TRBV5-8 and TRBJ1-5, with D maybe TRBD1 (6 bases). The CDR3 DNA reads TGTGCCAGCAGCTTGGGTTTCGACAGGTCAGAACAGCCCCAGCATTTT. Encoded protein: CASSLGFDRSEQPQHF.